Each of the 20 T cell receptor beta chains below was sequenced from the same sample in a study of T cell responses to AZD1222 COVID-19 vaccine. Profiling relied on immunoSEQ multiplex PCR, and the TCRdb table lists in-frame clones only, not all of them. The sample lists tens of thousands of clones; roughly 90% were seen once. The input for sequencing was peripheral blood, taken 28 days after the second AZD1222 dose. These receptors all come from an adult who received the AZD1222 COVID-19 vaccine.

The gene calls are TRBV7-2 and TRBJ2-7, with D possibly matching TRBD1 (7 bases). Germline CDR1 is SGHTA and CDR2 is FQGNSA. With 5 bases removed from V and 7 bases from J, the gap between germline ends came to 18 bases. This CDR3 comprises 14 residues. The CDR3 is CASSAGQSPWEQYF. CDR3 nucleotide sequence: TGTGCCAGCAGCGCGGGACAGAGCCCCTGGGAGCAGTACTTC.

This chain connects TRBV3-1 (or the pseudogene TRBV3-2) to TRBJ1-2; TRBD1 matches 9 bases. The CDR3 is made up of 15 amino acids. Germline V gives CDR1 LGHDT, CDR2 YNNKEL (reference sequence). The V and J ends lost 4 bases and 5 bases, in that order; junction bases with no gene match: 8. CDR3 nucleotides: TGTGCCAGCAGCCCTTCGGACAGGGGCGTGTATGGCTACACCTTC. Its protein is CASSPSDRGVYGYTF.

The V gene is TRBV11-2, the J gene TRBJ1-2; no reliable D call. CDR1 SGHAT and CDR2 FQNNGV come from the germline V gene. The germline V and J ends were trimmed by 7 bases and 4 bases, with 16 bases remaining between them. This CDR3 region has 14 residues. CDR3 in DNA: TGTGCCAGCACCTCAACGAGGGAGGGCTATGGCTACACCTTC. Translating gives CASTSTREGYGYTF.

J is TRBJ1-2 and V is TRBV28; D might be TRBD1 (6 bases). Per the germline V gene, CDR1 is MDHEN and CDR2 is SYDVKM. The CDR3 is made up of 13 amino acids. V lost 5 bases and J 4 bases, leaving 11 bases between the germline ends. The CDR3 is CASSAQGFYGYTF. DNA for the CDR3: TGTGCCAGCAGTGCACAGGGATTCTATGGCTACACCTTC.

The rearrangement joins TRBV4-3 to TRBJ2-2, with a possible D match to TRBD1 (5 bases). The CDR3 covers 15 residues. CDR1 is LGHNA and CDR2 is YSLEER in the germline V gene. V was pared by 4 bases and J by 1 base, with 10 bases between. The CDR3 nucleotides are TGCGCCAGCAGCCGGGCAGGGTTGAACACCGGGGAGCTGTTTTTT. It codes for CASSRAGLNTGELFF.

This chain joins TRBV6-5 and TRBJ1-6, with D hard to call. The CDR3 contains 14 residues. Germline-derived CDR1 and CDR2 are MNHEY and SVGAGI. Deletions cut 0 bases from V and 7 bases from J, with 7 bases between. CDR3 in DNA: TGTGCCAGCAGTTACTCGGACCGAAATTCACCCCTCCACTTT. Translating it yields CASSYSDRNSPLHF.

The V gene is TRBV5-5, the J gene TRBJ2-7; D may be TRBD1 (6 bases). The germline V gene encodes CDR1 SGHKS and CDR2 YYEKEE (reference sequence). The CDR3 is 15 amino acids. Between the trimmed V and J ends, which lost 5 bases and 2 bases, there was a span of 17 bases. CDR3 nucleotides: TGTGCCAGCAGGCGCACAGGGAGTGAGACCTACGAGCAGTACTTC. Amino acids: CASRRTGSETYEQYF.

In DNA form, the CDR3 reads TGTGCCAGCAGTCGGGGGACCTACGTCCAAGAAGAGCAGTTCTTC. This sequence encodes CASSRGTYVQEEQFF. This chain links TRBV9 with TRBJ2-1; a weak D match, TRBD2 (6 bases). V was trimmed by 5 bases and J by 10 bases, leaving 22 bases between them. The germline CDR1 and CDR2 sequences are SGDLS and YYNGEE. The CDR3 totals 15 residues.

The chain recombines TRBV9 with TRBJ2-1, with 8 bases matching TRBD2. CDR3 length: 17 residues. V dropped 0 bases and J dropped 4; count of bases not matched to a gene: 9. In germline, CDR1 is SGDLS, CDR2 YYNGEE. As DNA, the CDR3 is TGTGCCAGCAGCGTAGATGTGGGCGGGGGGACGTACAATGAGCAGTTCTTC. The encoded protein is CASSVDVGGGTYNEQFF.

The sample holds a few counts of this clone. The rearrangement uses TRBV4-2 and TRBJ1-4, with TRBD1 matching 9 bases. There are 14 residues in the CDR3. V dropped 3 bases and J dropped 8; count of bases not matched to a gene: 4. The V gene's germline CDR1 is LGHNA and CDR2 YNFKEQ. Here the CDR3 DNA reads TGTGCCAGCAGCCACCGGGACAGGGCAGAAAAACTGTTTTTT. It yields the protein CASSHRDRAEKLFF.

The chain employs TRBV19 and TRBJ1-1; no clear D gene. CDR3 length equals 12 residues. Per germline, CDR1 LNHDA and CDR2 SQIVND (reference sequence). Trimming removed 3 bases at V and 8 bases at J, with 10 bases between. This chain's CDR3 is CASSMGAREAFF. The CDR3 DNA reads as TGTGCCAGTAGTATGGGAGCGCGGGAAGCTTTCTTT.

This chain links TRBV15 with TRBJ2-1; 10 nucleotides line up with TRBD1. Per germline, CDR1 LNHNV and CDR2 YYDKDF (reference sequence). The CDR3 has 15 amino acids. Unmatched junction bases numbered 7, after V lost 4 bases and J lost 7 bases. CDR3 coding DNA: TGTGCCACCAGCATGGACAGGGGGGCGGGGAATGAGCAGTTCTTC. Translated: CATSMDRGAGNEQFF. Combining the CDR3 with reference TRBV15 and TRBJ2-1 gives the whole variable domain DAMVIQNPRYQVTQFGKPVTLSCSQTLNHNVMYWYQQKSSQAPKLLFHYYDKDFNNEADTPDNFQSRRPNTSFCFLDIRSPGLGDTAMYLCATSMDRGAGNEQFFGPGTRLTVL.

This chain joins TRBV28 and TRBJ2-7, with D maybe TRBD1 (5 bases). This CDR3 is 16 amino acids long. V was cut by 3 bases and J by 2 bases, with 17 bases left in between. From germline, CDR1 is MDHEN and CDR2 SYDVKM. The CDR3 region is CASSFLGQGEAYEQYF. DNA for the CDR3: TGTGCCAGCAGTTTTCTGGGGCAGGGCGAAGCCTACGAGCAGTACTTC.

This clone was observed a few times. The rearrangement joins TRBV27 to TRBJ2-7; D is ambiguous. The V and J ends lost 3 bases and 2 bases respectively, with 14 bases between them. The germline CDR1 and CDR2 sequences are MNHEY and SMNVEV (reference sequence). The CDR3 spans 15 residues. Here the CDR3 DNA reads TGTGCCAGCAGTTTTAATCCGGGCAGCACCTACGAGCAGTACTTC. Protein: CASSFNPGSTYEQYF.

This chain connects TRBV7-6 to TRBJ2-1, with TRBD1 matching 10 bases. The germline V gene has CDR1 SGHVS and CDR2 FNYEAQ. After removal of 5 bases from V and 6 bases from J, the junction contained 7 bases not matched to a gene. This CDR3 contains 15 residues. CDR3 DNA sequence: TGTGCCAGCAGCCGAAGACAGGGGGCAGGCAATGAGCAGTTCTTC. Protein sequence: CASSRRQGAGNEQFF. The entire variable domain, with the rest obtained from reference TRBV7-6 and TRBJ2-1, is as follows: GAGVSQSPRYKVTKRGQDVALRCDPISGHVSLYWYRQALGQGPEFLTYFNYEAQQDKSGLPNDRFSAERPEGSISTLTIQRTEQRDSAMYRCASSRRQGAGNEQFFGPGTRLTVL.

The gene calls are TRBV4-3 and TRBJ1-3; D ambiguous. Trimming stripped 0 bases from V and 4 bases from J, with 16 bases between. CDR1 LGHNA and CDR2 YSLEER come from the germline V gene. This CDR3 contains 17 residues. The CDR3 DNA follows: TGCGCCAGCAGCCAAGATCATTCCGGGCTGCTGGGAAACACCATATATTTT. Protein product: CASSQDHSGLLGNTIYF.

This rearrangement joins TRBV7-2 to TRBJ1-2; TRBD1 agrees at 7 bases. The CDR3 sequence is 14 residues long. V trimming: 2 bases; J trimming: 4 bases; junction bases outside the gene matches: 4. The germline V gene encodes CDR1 SGHTA and CDR2 FQGNSA. The CDR3 loop reads CASSLWDSFYGYTF. CDR3 DNA sequence: TGTGCCAGCAGCTTATGGGACAGCTTCTATGGCTACACCTTC.

V is TRBV3-1 (or the pseudogene TRBV3-2) and J is TRBJ2-1; 9 nucleotides line up with TRBD1. The germline gives CDR1 LGHDT, CDR2 YNNKEL (reference sequence). V was pared by 3 bases and J by 2 bases, with 17 bases of the junction left unmatched. This CDR3 region has 20 residues. The CDR3: CASSQGIRFDRGITYNEQFF. Here the CDR3 DNA reads TGTGCCAGCAGCCAGGGTATTCGTTTTGACAGGGGGATCACCTACAATGAGCAGTTCTTC.

The chain joins TRBV6-5 to TRBJ2-5; D not certain. The CDR3 extends over 13 amino acids. CDR1 and CDR2 from the germline V gene are MNHEY and SVGAGI. V lost 7 bases and J lost 4, with 13 bases in between. The CDR3 reads CASKLGRGETQYF. The DNA of the CDR3 is TGTGCCAGCAAATTAGGGCGTGGAGAGACCCAGTACTTC.

V gene TRBV9 combines with J gene TRBJ1-1, with D possibly being TRBD1 (6 bases). V shed 0 bases and J shed 4 bases, with 16 bases lying between them. This CDR3 is built from 16 residues. Germline CDR1 reads SGDLS; CDR2 reads YYNGEE. The CDR3 loop reads CASSVGGHSIGTEAFF. The DNA of the CDR3 is TGTGCCAGCAGCGTAGGGGGACATTCGATAGGCACTGAAGCTTTCTTT. The variable domain in full, completed from reference TRBV9 and TRBJ1-1, reads DSGVTQTPKHLITATGQRVTLRCSPRSGDLSVYWYQQSLDQGLQFLIQYYNGEERAKGNILERFSAQQFPDLHSELNLSSLELGDSALYFCASSVGGHSIGTEAFFGQGTRLTVV.